This T cell receptor beta chain was found in a study of T-cell memory formation after mild COVID-19. Study at large: Clusters were largely donor specific. Study-wide results and limits: Researchers found some responding clones in pre-infection memory, a sign that cross-reactive memory joined.

Per germline, CDR1 MGHRA and CDR2 YSYEKL. V gave up 5 bases and J gave up 0 bases, with 12 bases separating them. The CDR3 is 15 residues long. On this clonotype: Its cognate antigen is unknown.

Researchers used 5'RACE with constant-segment primers to make TCR alpha and TCR beta cDNA libraries that carry sample barcodes and UMIs. TCRdb used MiXCR to reprocess the 5' RACE reads, holding one entry per CDR3 protein. Of 150,000 to 200,000 distinct CDR3 sequences listed, 20% to 25% are singletons. This clonotype originated in an adult woman who had mild COVID-19 (a few samples of this study predate the infection). Cell type and time point are not known. The chain recombines TRBV4-1 with TRBJ2-3; the D gene is possibly TRBD1 (6 bases). Sequencing used PBMCs or a T cell subset sorted from them (not recorded which). In DNA form, the CDR3 reads TGCGCCAGCAGCTACGGACAGCCAAGCACAGATACGCAGTATTTT. This gives the protein CASSYGQPSTDTQYF.